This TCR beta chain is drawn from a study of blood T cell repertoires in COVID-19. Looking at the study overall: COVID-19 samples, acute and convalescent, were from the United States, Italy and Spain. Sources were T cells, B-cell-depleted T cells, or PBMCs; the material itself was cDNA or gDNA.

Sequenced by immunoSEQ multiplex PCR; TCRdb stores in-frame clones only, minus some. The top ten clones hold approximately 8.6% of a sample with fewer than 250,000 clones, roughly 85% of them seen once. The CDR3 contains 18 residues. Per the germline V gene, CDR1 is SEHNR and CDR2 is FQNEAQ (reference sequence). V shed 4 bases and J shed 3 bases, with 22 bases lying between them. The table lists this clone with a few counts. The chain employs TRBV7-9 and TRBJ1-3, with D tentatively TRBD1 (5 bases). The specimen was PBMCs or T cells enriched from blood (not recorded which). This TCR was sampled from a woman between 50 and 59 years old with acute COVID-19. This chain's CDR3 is CASSSLQGSKLIGNTIYF. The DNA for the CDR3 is TGTGCCAGCAGCTCCCTGCAGGGAAGTAAGTTAATTGGAAACACCATATATTTT.